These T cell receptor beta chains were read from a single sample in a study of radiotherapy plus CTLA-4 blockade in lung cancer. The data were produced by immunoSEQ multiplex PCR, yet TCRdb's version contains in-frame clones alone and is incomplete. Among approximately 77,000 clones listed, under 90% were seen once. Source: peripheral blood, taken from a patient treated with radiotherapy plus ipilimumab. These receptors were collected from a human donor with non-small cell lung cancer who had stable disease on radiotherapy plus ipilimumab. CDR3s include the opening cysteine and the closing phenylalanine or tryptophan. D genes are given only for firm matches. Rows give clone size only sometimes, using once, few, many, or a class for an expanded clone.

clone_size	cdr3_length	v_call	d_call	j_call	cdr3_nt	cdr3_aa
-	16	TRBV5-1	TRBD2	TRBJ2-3	TGCGCCAGCAGCGAGGGACTAGCGGGGCCCGCAGATACGCAGTATTTT	CASSEGLAGPADTQYF
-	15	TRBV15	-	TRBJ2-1	TGTGCCACCAGCAGAGGTTGGGGGAGCAGCAATGAGCAGTTCTTC	CATSRGWGSSNEQFF
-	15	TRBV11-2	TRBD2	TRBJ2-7	TGTGCCAGCAGCCTCGGGACTAGGTCTTCCTACGAGCAGTACTTC	CASSLGTRSSYEQYF
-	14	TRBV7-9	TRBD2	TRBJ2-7	TGTGCCAGCAGCTTAACGACTAGCACCTACGAGCAGTACTTC	CASSLTTSTYEQYF
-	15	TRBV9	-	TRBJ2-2	TGTGCCAGCAGCCCTCTGAGAGGGAATGGCGGGGAGCTGTTTTTT	CASSPLRGNGGELFF
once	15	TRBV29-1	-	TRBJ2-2	TGCAGCGTCCGGGGCCGCTTGGAGAACACCGGGGAGCTGTTTTTT	CSVRGRLENTGELFF
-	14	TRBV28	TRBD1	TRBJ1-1	TGTGCCAGCAGTTTAAAGACAGGGGTTACTGAAGCTTTCTTT	CASSLKTGVTEAFF
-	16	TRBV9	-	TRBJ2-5	TGTGCCAGCAGCGATACGCCCCACGGCAGGGTAGAGACCCAGTACTTC	CASSDTPHGRVETQYF
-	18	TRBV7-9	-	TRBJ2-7	TGTGCCAGCAGCTTGGGCGAACGACGGGGCTTAGTTTCCTACGAGCAGTACTTC	CASSLGERRGLVSYEQYF
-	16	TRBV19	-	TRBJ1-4	TGTGCCAGTAGCCCCGGACCAATTTCCGACAGGGAAAAACTGTTTTTT	CASSPGPISDREKLFF
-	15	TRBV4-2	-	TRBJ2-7	TGTGCCAGCAGCCAAGACGACAGCGTAATCTACGAGCAGTACTTC	CASSQDDSVIYEQYF
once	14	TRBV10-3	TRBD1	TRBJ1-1	TGTGCCATCAGTGAGTTGGACAGGGGGTTCGAAGCTTTCTTT	CAISELDRGFEAFF
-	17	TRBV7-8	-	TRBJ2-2	TGTGCCAGCAGCTTACTTCGCCAGGGTCAGGGCACCGGGGAGCTGTTTTTT	CASSLLRQGQGTGELFF
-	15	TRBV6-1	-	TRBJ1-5	TGTGCCAGCAGTGACAGGAGGTATAGCAATCAGCCCCAGCATTTT	CASSDRRYSNQPQHF
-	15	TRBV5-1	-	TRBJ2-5	TGCGCCAGCAGCTTGGCGGGGTTAGAAAGGGAGACCCAGTACTTC	CASSLAGLERETQYF
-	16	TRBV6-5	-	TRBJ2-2	TGTGCCAGCAGTTACTCGATTGGACTATCCACCGGGGAGCTGTTTTTT	CASSYSIGLSTGELFF
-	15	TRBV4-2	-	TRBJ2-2	TGTGCCAGCAGCCAAGGGAGTGCGGACACCGGGGAGCTGTTTTTT	CASSQGSADTGELFF
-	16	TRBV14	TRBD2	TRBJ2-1	TGTGCCAGCAGCCCAGTCACGGGACTAGCTTCGGCTGAGCAGTTCTTC	CASSPVTGLASAEQFF
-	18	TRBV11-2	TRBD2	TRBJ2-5	TGTGCCAGCACTAGGACTAGCGGGGGGGCCACCGCGCGAGAGACCCAGTACTTC	CASTRTSGGATARETQYF
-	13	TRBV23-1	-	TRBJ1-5	TGCGCCAGCAGTCAAGATAGCAATCAGCCCCAGCATTTT	CASSQDSNQPQHF
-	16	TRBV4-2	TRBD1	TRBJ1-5	TGTGCCAGCAGCCCACCCCAGGGACAGGGCGGTCAGCCCCAGCATTTT	CASSPPQGQGGQPQHF
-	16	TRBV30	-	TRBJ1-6	TGTGCCTGGAGTGCAGGACTAAGCGGAGGAGGTTCACCCCTCCACTTT	CAWSAGLSGGGSPLHF
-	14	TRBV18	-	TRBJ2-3	TGTGCCAGCTCACAACTTTCAGGCACAGATACGCAGTATTTT	CASSQLSGTDTQYF
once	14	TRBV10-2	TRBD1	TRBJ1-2	TGCGCCAGCAGTGATAACAGGGGTAACTATGGCTACACCTTC	CASSDNRGNYGYTF
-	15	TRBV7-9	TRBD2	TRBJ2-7	TGTGCCAGCAGCTTAGCAAGCGGGGGGCAGTACGAGCAGTACTTC	CASSLASGGQYEQYF
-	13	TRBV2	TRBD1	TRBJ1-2	TGTGCCAGCAGGGGGACAGGGAACTATGGCTACACCTTC	CASRGTGNYGYTF
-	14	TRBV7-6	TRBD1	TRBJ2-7	TGTGCCAGCAGCCTCGGACAGGGGGCGTACGAGCAGTACTTC	CASSLGQGAYEQYF
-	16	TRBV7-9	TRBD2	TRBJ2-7	TGTGCCAGCAGCTTAGGACCTAGCGGGAGTACCGACGAGCAGTACTTC	CASSLGPSGSTDEQYF
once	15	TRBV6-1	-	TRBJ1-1	TGTGCCAGCACAAAGGGGGTGGGCTGGAACACTGAAGCTTTCTTT	CASTKGVGWNTEAFF
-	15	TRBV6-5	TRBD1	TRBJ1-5	TGTGCCAGCAGACCCGACAGGGGAAGCAATCAGCCCCAGCATTTT	CASRPDRGSNQPQHF
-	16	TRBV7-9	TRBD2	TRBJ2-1	TGTGCCAGCAGCCTAAGGGCGGGAGGGCAGTACAATGAGCAGTTCTTC	CASSLRAGGQYNEQFF
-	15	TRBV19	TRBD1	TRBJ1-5	TGTGCCAGTAGTAGTGGGACAGGGGGCAATCAGCCCCAGCATTTT	CASSSGTGGNQPQHF
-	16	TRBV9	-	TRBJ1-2	TGTGCCAGCAGCGTAGAGGAGGGAATCCCCCCTTATGGCTACACCTTC	CASSVEEGIPPYGYTF
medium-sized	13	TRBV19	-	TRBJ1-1	TGTGCCAGTAGTTATGACGGCTGGACTGAAGCTTTCTTT	CASSYDGWTEAFF
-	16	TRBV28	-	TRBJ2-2	TGTGCCAGCAGTCGAGGGGGGACTCTGAACACCGGGGAGCTGTTTTTT	CASSRGGTLNTGELFF
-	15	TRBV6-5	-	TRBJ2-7	TGTGCCAGCAGTGGCCACCGGACGGAGAGCTACGAGCAGTACTTC	CASSGHRTESYEQYF
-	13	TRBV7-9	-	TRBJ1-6	TGTGCCAGCAGCTTAGAGCCCCAGGGACCCCCGCACTTT	CASSLEPQGPPHF
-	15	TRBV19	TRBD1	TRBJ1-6	TGTGCCAGTAGTATTTGGGACAGGGAAGATTCACCCCTCCACTTT	CASSIWDREDSPLHF
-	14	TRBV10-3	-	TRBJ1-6	TGTGCCATCAGCCGAAGGGGGGCCGATTCACCCCTCCACTTT	CAISRRGADSPLHF